These 7 T cell receptor beta chains came from one sample sequenced in a study of CD4 T cells in relation to SARS-CoV-2 and coronaviruses. Unexposed donor CD4+ T cells date from 2011-2018, before the COVID-19 pandemic. Profiled with immunoSEQ multiplex PCR; TCRdb holds only in-frame clones, not every one. The data show approximately 70,000 clones, about 92% seen once. Sequenced material: naive CD4+ T cells from PBMCs. Subset: naive CD4+ T cells isolated by negative enrichment. These receptors came from a human donor in good health.

The chain is built from TRBV6-2 or TRBV6-3 and TRBJ2-7, with 9 bases identical to TRBD1. This CDR3 comprises 16 residues. V dropped 4 bases and J dropped 1; count of bases not matched to a gene: 8. From germline, CDR1 is MNHEY and CDR2 SVGEGT. The CDR3 sequence: CASSSVRGQGSYEQYF. CDR3 sequence (DNA): TGTGCCAGCAGTTCCGTCAGGGGACAGGGTTCCTACGAGCAGTACTTC.

The chain has TRBV9 and TRBJ2-1; 7 bases map to TRBD2. Germline assignment: CDR1 SGDLS and CDR2 YYNGEE. Trimming removed 3 bases from V and 0 bases from J; junction bases left unmatched: 9. The CDR3 runs 17 residues. CDR3 region: CASSAPPLAASYNEQFF. In DNA form, the CDR3 reads TGTGCCAGCAGCGCCCCTCCCCTAGCGGCCTCCTACAATGAGCAGTTCTTC.

This clone came up once. The chain combines TRBV7-2 with TRBJ1-2; D remains ambiguous. V was cut by 1 base and J by 8 bases, with 8 bases left in between. Germline V CDR1 and CDR2: SGHTA, FQGNSA. The CDR3 runs to 12 residues. CDR3 protein: CASSLGREGYTF. CDR3 coding DNA: TGTGCCAGCAGCTTAGGGAGGGAGGGCTACACCTTC. The complete variable domain, with remaining parts taken from reference TRBV7-2 and TRBJ1-2, reads GAGVSQSPSNKVTEKGKDVELRCDPISGHTALYWYRQSLGQGLEFLIYFQGNSAPDKSGLPSDRFSAERTGGSVSTLTIQRTQQEDSAVYLCASSLGREGYTFGSGTRLTVV.

The V gene is TRBV7-9, the J gene TRBJ2-3; D possibly corresponds to TRBD1 (5 bases). With 1 base removed from V and 9 bases from J, the gap between germline ends came to 8 bases. This CDR3 is built from 12 residues. The germline V gene has CDR1 SEHNR and CDR2 FQNEAQ (reference sequence). The CDR3 region is CASSLGRGTQYF. CDR3 coding DNA: TGTGCCAGCAGCTTAGGTAGGGGCACGCAGTATTTT.

V gene TRBV24-1 combines with J gene TRBJ2-3, with 8 positions matching TRBD1. This CDR3 comprises 15 residues. CDR1 KGHDR and CDR2 SFDVKD come from the germline V gene. Trimming removed 4 bases from V and 3 bases from J; junction bases left unmatched: 5. The CDR3 loop reads CATSDRDRGTDTQYF. The CDR3 DNA is TGTGCCACCAGTGACCGAGACAGGGGTACAGATACGCAGTATTTT.

V and J are TRBV6-2 or TRBV6-3 and TRBJ2-5; D remains ambiguous. This CDR3 spans 13 amino acids. The V end was cut by 1 base, the J end by 3 bases, with 6 bases between. Germline V gene sequence: CDR1 MNHEY, CDR2 SVGEGT. CDR3 amino acids: CASSYLVEETQYF. The DNA for the CDR3 is TGTGCCAGCAGTTACTTAGTGGAAGAGACCCAGTACTTC.

The chain has TRBV11-3 and TRBJ2-5; D possibly uses TRBD1 or TRBD2 (6 bases each). V lost 5 bases and J 1 base, leaving 14 bases between the germline ends. Germline CDR1 SGHNT, CDR2 YENEEA. CDR3 length: 15 residues. For the CDR3, the DNA is TGTGCCAGCAGCCTTGTAGGGGGGCCCCAAGAGACCCAGTACTTC. Translation gives CASSLVGGPQETQYF.